This T cell receptor beta chain was sequenced during a study of OX40 agonist ivuxolimab in advanced cancers. CDR3 length equals 11 residues. With V trimmed by 5 bases and J by 12 bases, 6 bases remained unmatched. CDR1 is MNHNS and CDR2 is SASEGT in the germline V gene. The method was immunoSEQ multiplex PCR; TCRdb's version includes in-frame clones alone and lacks a portion of them. Here the sample spans around 47,000 clones, roughly 80% being singletons. The sequenced sample was CD4+ or CD8+ T cells sorted from blood, obtained in a trial of the OX40 agonist ivuxolimab. This rearrangement joins TRBV6-1 to TRBJ2-7; 8 nucleotides match TRBD1. This receptor was taken from an adult with an advanced solid tumor such as melanoma, head and neck, liver or kidney cancer. CDR3 region: CASSPDRVTYF. The CDR3 region has the DNA TGTGCCAGCAGTCCGGACAGGGTTACGTACTTC.